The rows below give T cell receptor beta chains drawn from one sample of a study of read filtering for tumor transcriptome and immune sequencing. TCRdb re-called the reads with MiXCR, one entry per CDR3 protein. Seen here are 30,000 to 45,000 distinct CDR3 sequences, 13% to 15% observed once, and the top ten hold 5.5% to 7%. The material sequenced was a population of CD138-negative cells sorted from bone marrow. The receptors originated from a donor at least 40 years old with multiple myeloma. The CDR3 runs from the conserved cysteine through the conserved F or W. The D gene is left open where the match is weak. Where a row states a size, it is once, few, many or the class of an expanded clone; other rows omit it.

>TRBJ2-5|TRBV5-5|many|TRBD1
TGTGCCAGCAGTCCTAGTTGGACAGGGGTTCGGCAAGAGACCCAGTACTTC
CASSPSWTGVRQETQYF
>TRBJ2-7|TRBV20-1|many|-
TGCAGTGCTAACCGCCGAGGGGCCCCCGGGGACGAGCAGTACTTC
CSANRRGAPGDEQYF
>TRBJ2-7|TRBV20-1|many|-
TGCAGTGCTAGACCCGACATCAGCGAGCAGTACTTC
CSARPDISEQYF
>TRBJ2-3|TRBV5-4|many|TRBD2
TGTGCCAGCAGCTGGATGCGGGGGACTAGCACAGATACGCAGTATTTT
CASSWMRGTSTDTQYF
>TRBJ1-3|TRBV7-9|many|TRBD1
TGTGCCAGCAGTCGAGGGACAGCCGGAAACACCATATATTTT
CASSRGTAGNTIYF
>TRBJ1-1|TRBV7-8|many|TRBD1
TGTGCCAGCAGCTTAGTGCCGTGGGGGACAGGGGGCTCTTTGGCTGAAGCTTTCTTT
CASSLVPWGTGGSLAEAFF
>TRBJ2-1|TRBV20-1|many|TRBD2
TGCAGTGCTAAAGCGGGGGTAAGCTCCTACAATGAGCAGTTCTTC
CSAKAGVSSYNEQFF
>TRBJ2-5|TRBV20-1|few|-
TGCAGTGCTCCTAGGACAGCCCAAGAGACCCAGTACTTC
CSAPRTAQETQYF
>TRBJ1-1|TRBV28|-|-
TGTGCCAGCAGTTTACAGGGGCTAACAATGAACACTGAAGCTTTCTTT
CASSLQGLTMNTEAFF
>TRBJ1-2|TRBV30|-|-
TGTGCCTGGAGTGTACATAGGGCAACCAACTATGGTTACACCTTC
CAWSVHRATNYGYTF
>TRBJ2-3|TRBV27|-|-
TGTGCCAGCAGTTTATTGCCACAAATCCGGGATACGCAGTATTTT
CASSLLPQIRDTQYF
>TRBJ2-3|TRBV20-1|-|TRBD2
TGCAGTGCTAGGCGGGGGGGGGCTAGCATAGATACGCAGTATTTT
CSARRGGASIDTQYF
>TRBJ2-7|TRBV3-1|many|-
TGTGCCAGCAGCCAACCTGGGACTCTCTCCTACGAGCAGTACTTC
CASSQPGTLSYEQYF
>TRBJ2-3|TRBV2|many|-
TGTGCCAGCAGTGGGGCAGATACGCAGTATTTT
CASSGADTQYF
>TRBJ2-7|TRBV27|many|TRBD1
TGTGCCAGCAGTCCTACAGGACAGGGACTTCGTGAGCAGTACTTC
CASSPTGQGLREQYF
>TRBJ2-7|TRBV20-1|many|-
TGCAGTGCTGACGACAGGAGCTCCTACGAGCAGTACTTC
CSADDRSSYEQYF
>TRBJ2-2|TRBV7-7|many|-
TGTGCTAGCAGCTTTAGTGGGGACACCGGGGAGCTGTTTTTT
CASSFSGDTGELFF
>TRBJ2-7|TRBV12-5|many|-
TGTGCTAGTGGTCCCGGGACCTACGAGCAGTACTTC
CASGPGTYEQYF